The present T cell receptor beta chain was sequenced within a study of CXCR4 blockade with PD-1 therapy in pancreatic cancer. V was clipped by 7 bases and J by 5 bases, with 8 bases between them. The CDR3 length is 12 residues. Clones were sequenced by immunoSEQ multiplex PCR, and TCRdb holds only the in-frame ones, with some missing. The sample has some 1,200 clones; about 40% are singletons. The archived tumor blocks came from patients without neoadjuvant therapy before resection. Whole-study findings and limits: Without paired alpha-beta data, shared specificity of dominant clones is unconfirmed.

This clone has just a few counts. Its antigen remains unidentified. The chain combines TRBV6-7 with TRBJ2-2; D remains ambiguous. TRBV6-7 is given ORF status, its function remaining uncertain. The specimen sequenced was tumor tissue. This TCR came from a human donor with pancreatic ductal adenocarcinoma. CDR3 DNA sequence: TGTGCCAGCACCTCAGCGACCGGGGAGCTGTTTTTT. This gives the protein CASTSATGELFF.